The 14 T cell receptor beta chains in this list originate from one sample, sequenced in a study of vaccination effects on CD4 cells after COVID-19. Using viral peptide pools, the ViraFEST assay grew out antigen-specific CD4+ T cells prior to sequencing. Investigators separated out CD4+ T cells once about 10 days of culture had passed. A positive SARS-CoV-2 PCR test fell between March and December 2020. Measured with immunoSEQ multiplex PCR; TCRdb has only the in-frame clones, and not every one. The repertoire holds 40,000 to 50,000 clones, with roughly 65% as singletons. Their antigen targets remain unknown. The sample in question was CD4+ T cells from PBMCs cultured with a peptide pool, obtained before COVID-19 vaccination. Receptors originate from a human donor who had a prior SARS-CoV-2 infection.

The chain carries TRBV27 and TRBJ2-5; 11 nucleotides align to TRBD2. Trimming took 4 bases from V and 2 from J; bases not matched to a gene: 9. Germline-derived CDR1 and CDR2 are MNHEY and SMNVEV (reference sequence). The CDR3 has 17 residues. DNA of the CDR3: TGTGCCAGCAGTTCTCACCTAGCGGGGGGCCATCAAGAGACCCAGTACTTC. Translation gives CASSSHLAGGHQETQYF.

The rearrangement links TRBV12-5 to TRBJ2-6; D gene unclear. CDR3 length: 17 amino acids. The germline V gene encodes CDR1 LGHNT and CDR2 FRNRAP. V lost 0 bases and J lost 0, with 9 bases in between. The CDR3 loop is CASGLVRLGSGANVLTF. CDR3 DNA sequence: TGTGCTAGTGGTTTGGTACGCTTGGGCTCTGGGGCCAACGTCCTGACTTTC.

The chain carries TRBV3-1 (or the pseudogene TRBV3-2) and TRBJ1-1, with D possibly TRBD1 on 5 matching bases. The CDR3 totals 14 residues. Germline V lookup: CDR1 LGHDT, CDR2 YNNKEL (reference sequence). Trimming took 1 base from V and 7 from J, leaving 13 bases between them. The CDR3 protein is CASSQAGTGGEAFF. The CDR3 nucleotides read TGTGCCAGCAGCCAAGCCGGGACCGGTGGTGAAGCTTTCTTT.

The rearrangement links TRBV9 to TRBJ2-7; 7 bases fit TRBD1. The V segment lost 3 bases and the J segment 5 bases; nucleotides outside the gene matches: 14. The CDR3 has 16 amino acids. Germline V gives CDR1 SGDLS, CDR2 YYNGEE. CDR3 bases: TGTGCCAGCAGCGCCGGATTAAGGGGGCAGGGGGACGAGCAGTACTTC. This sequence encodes CASSAGLRGQGDEQYF.

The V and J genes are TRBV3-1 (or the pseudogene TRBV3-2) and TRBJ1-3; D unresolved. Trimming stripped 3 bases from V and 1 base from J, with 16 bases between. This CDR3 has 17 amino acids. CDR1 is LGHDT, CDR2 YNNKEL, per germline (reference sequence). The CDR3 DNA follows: TGTGCCAGCAGCCAGTGGGGTCCTCCTACGTCTGGAAACACCATATATTTT. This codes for CASSQWGPPTSGNTIYF.

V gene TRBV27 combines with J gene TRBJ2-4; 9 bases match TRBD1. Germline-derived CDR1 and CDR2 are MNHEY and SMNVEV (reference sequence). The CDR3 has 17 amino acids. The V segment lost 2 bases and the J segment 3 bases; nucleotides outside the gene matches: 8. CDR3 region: CASSLNGDRVGKNIQYF. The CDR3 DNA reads TGTGCCAGCAGTTTAAACGGGGACAGGGTCGGCAAAAACATTCAGTACTTC.

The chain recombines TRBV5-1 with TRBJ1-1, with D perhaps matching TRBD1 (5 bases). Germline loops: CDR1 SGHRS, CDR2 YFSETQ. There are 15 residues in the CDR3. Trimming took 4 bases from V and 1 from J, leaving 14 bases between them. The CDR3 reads CASSAGTRSNTEAFF. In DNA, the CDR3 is TGCGCCAGCAGCGCAGGGACCAGATCGAACACTGAAGCTTTCTTT.

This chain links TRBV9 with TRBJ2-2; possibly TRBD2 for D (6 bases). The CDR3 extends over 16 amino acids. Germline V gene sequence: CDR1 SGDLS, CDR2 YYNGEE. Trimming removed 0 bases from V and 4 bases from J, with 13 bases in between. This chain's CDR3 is CASSVGRPGGTGELFF. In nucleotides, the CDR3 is TGTGCCAGCAGCGTAGGACGACCCGGGGGCACCGGGGAGCTGTTTTTT.

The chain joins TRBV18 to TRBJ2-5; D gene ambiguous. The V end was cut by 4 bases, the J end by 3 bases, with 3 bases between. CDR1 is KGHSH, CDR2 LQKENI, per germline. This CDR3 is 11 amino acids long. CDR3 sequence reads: CASSREETQYF. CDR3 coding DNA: TGTGCCAGCTCACGAGAAGAGACCCAGTACTTC. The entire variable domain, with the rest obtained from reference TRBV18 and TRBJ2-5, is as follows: NAGVMQNPRHLVRRRGQEARLRCSPMKGHSHVYWYRQLPEEGLKFMVYLQKENIIDESGMPKERFSAEFPKEGPSILRIQQVVRGDSAAYFCASSREETQYFGPGTRLLVL.

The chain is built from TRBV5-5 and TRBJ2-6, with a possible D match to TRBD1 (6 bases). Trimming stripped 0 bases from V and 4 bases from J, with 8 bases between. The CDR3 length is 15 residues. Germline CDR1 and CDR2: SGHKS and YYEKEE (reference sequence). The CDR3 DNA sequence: TGTGCCAGCAGCTTGGGGGACACGGGGGCCAACGTCCTGACTTTC. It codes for CASSLGDTGANVLTF.

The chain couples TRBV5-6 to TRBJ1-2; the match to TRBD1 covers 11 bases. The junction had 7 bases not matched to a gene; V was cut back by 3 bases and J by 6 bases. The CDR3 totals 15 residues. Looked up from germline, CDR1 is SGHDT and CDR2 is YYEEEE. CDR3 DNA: TGTGCCAGCAGCTACTGGGACAGGGGGTACGATGGCTACACCTTC. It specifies CASSYWDRGYDGYTF.

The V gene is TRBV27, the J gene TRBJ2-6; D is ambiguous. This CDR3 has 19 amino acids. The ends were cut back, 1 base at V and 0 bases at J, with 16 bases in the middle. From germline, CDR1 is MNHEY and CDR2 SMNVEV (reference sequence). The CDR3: CASSLFGWKAISGANVLTF. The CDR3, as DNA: TGTGCCAGCAGTTTATTCGGGTGGAAAGCCATCTCTGGGGCCAACGTCCTGACTTTC.

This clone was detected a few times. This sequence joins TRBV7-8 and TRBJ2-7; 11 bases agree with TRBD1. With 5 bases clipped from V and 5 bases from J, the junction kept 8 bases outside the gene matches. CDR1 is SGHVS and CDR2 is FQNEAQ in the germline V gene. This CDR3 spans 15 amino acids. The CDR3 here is CASSTRTGGEDEQYF. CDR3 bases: TGTGCCAGCAGCACGCGGACAGGGGGCGAGGACGAGCAGTACTTC.

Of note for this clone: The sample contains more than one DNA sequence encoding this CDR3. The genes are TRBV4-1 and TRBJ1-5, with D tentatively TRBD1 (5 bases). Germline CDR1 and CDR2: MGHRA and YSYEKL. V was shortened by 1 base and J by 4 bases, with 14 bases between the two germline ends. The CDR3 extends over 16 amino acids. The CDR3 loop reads CASSQGRGARNQPQHF. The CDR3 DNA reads TGCGCCAGCAGCCAAGGACGAGGGGCCCGTAATCAGCCCCAGCATTTT.